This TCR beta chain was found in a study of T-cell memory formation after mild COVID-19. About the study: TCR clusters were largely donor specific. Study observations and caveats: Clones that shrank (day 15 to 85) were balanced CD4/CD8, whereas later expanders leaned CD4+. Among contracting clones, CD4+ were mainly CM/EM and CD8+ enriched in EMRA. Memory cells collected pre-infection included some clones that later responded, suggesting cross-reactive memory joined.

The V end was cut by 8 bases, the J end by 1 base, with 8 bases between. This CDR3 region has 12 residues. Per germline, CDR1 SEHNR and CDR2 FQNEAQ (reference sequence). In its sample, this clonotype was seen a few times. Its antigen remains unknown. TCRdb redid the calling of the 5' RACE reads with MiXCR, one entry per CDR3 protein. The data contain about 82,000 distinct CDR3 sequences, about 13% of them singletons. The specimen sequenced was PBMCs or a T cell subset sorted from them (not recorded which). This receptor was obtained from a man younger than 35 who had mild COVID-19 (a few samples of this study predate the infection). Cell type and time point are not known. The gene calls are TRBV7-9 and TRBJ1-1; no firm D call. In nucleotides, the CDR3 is TGTGCCAGCCAGAGAGGGAACACTGAAGCTTTCTTT. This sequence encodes CASQRGNTEAFF.